This T cell receptor (beta chain) was identified in a study of blood T cell repertoires in COVID-19. Study-wide background: Donors in the United States, Italy and Spain gave samples during acute or convalescent COVID-19. The analysed material was cDNA or gDNA that came from T cells, B-cell-depleted T cells, or PBMCs.

Per the authors' pipeline: Counts of nucleated cells, estimated from reference gene primer amplification, were obtained. Sequencing was performed with immunoSEQ multiplex PCR; in TCRdb, only in-frame clones are kept and a portion is missing. V, J and clone size are those of that table, while D and trimming were read from the DNA. The data show more than 110,000 clones, 80% to 85% seen once. The V end lost 6 bases, the J end lost 2 bases, and 13 bases lay between the germline ends. CDR3 length equals 14 residues. Germline V lookup: CDR1 MNHEY, CDR2 SVGAGI. Sequencing input: peripheral blood. The rearrangement uses TRBV6-5 and TRBJ1-1; no clear D. This TCR was sampled from a human donor in a cohort sampled during active COVID-19. The CDR3 loop reads CASSYSPPNTEAFF. Written as DNA, the CDR3 is TGTGCCAGCAGCTATTCCCCACCCAACACTGAAGCTTTCTTT.